This is a list of T cell receptor beta chains from one sample in a study of CD8 T cells in Susac syndrome. TCRdb re-called the immunoSEQ multiplex PCR reads with MiXCR, one entry per CDR3 protein. The data hold 150,000 to 200,000 distinct CDR3 sequences, with less than 95% observed a single time. The material sequenced was CD4+ T cells from PBMCs. Receptors were obtained from a human donor with multiple sclerosis. CDR3s include the opening cysteine and the closing phenylalanine or tryptophan. Each record gives: D gene, V gene, clone size, CDR3 length, J gene, CDR3 protein, CDR3 DNA. D genes are given only for firm matches. Rows give clone size only sometimes, using once, few, many, or a class for an expanded clone.

D: TRBD1
V: TRBV5-1
size: -
length: 14
J: TRBJ1-1
CDR3: CASSAGQPNTEAFF
DNA: TGCGCCAGCAGCGCGGGACAGCCTAACACTGAAGCTTTCTTT

D: -
V: TRBV6-6
size: -
length: 13
J: TRBJ2-3
CDR3: CASMASGTDTQYF
DNA: TGTGCCAGCATGGCCAGCGGCACAGATACGCAGTATTTT

D: TRBD2
V: TRBV4-2
size: -
length: 15
J: TRBJ2-2
CDR3: CASTSTLAEPGELFF
DNA: TGTGCCAGCACCTCAACCCTAGCGGAGCCCGGGGAGCTGTTTTTT

D: TRBD1
V: TRBV28
size: -
length: 15
J: TRBJ1-2
CDR3: CASSLRTGGDYGYTF
DNA: TGTGCCAGCAGTTTACGGACAGGTGGCGACTATGGCTACACCTTC

D: TRBD1
V: TRBV29-1
size: -
length: 13
J: TRBJ1-5
CDR3: CSVIGGSNQPQHF
DNA: TGCAGCGTTATAGGGGGCAGCAATCAGCCCCAGCATTTT

D: -
V: TRBV4-1
size: -
length: 15
J: TRBJ2-6
CDR3: CASSQDKSGANVLTF
DNA: TGCGCCAGCAGCCAAGATAAGTCCGGGGCCAACGTCCTGACTTTC

D: -
V: TRBV30
size: -
length: 15
J: TRBJ2-5
CDR3: CAYATGGHYQETQYF
DNA: TGTGCCTACGCTACAGGTGGGCACTACCAAGAGACCCAGTACTTC

D: TRBD2
V: TRBV5-4
size: -
length: 13
J: TRBJ2-5
CDR3: CASKGGGEENQYF
DNA: TGTGCCAGCAAGGGCGGGGGAGAAGAGAACCAGTACTTC

D: -
V: TRBV29-1
size: -
length: 11
J: TRBJ1-3
CDR3: CSVTLGNTIYF
DNA: TGCAGCGTGACCCTGGGAAACACCATATATTTT

D: TRBD1
V: TRBV29-1
size: few
length: 14
J: TRBJ2-7
CDR3: CSVLAQGARYEQYF
DNA: TGCAGCGTTTTAGCGCAGGGGGCAAGATACGAGCAGTACTTC

D: -
V: TRBV9
size: -
length: 16
J: TRBJ1-4
CDR3: CASSAPPGGTMGKLFF
DNA: TGTGCCAGCAGCGCCCCCCCCGGGGGGACTATGGGGAAACTGTTTTTT

D: -
V: TRBV20-1
size: -
length: 12
J: TRBJ1-1
CDR3: CSAPTGYTEAFF
DNA: TGCAGTGCGCCGACAGGCTACACTGAAGCTTTCTTT